This T cell receptor beta chain came from a study of blood T cell repertoires in COVID-19. Study background: Acute-phase and convalescent COVID-19 samples originated in the United States, Italy and Spain. Sources were T cells, B-cell-depleted T cells, or PBMCs; the material itself was cDNA or gDNA.

CDR3 length equals 16 residues. J gave up 0 bases and V 3 bases, and 6 bases lay outside the gene matches. Germline CDR1 is DFQATT and CDR2 is SNEGSKA (reference sequence). Authors' methods: Reference gene primers were amplified, and this amplification served to estimate nucleated cell counts. Sequencing used immunoSEQ multiplex PCR; TCRdb keeps in-frame clones, though not all of them. The V and J calls and clone size are taken from that table; D and trimming were inferred from the DNA. This sample carries 150,000 or so clones, around 81% of them seen once, and the ten largest clones take 1.5% to 2%.

Input material: peripheral blood. The TCR originated in a human donor in a cohort sampled during active COVID-19. The chain is built from TRBV20-1 and TRBJ2-7; 12 nucleotides agree with TRBD2. This CDR3 is CSASGASGRASYEQYF. As DNA, the CDR3 is TGCAGTGCTAGTGGGGCTAGCGGGAGGGCCTCCTACGAGCAGTACTTC.